Each of the 24 T cell receptor beta chains below was sequenced from the same sample in a study of cytomegalovirus exposure and HLA in healthy donors. Amplification used 60 Vbeta primers and 13 Jbeta primers. Some clones are missing from TCRdb's copy, which holds only in-frame ones; the method was immunoSEQ multiplex PCR. The sample lists around 200,000 clones; about four fifths were seen once. Material: PBMCs. Receptor source: a woman in her 50s in good health and CMV-seropositive.

V and J are TRBV2 and TRBJ2-7; 15 bases align to TRBD2. Unmatched junction bases numbered 4, after V lost 6 bases and J lost 4 bases. The germline V gene encodes CDR1 SNHLY and CDR2 FYNNEI. This CDR3 has 15 residues. DNA of the CDR3: TGTGCCAGCAGGATAGGACTAGCGGGGGGGTACGAGCAGTACTTC. This codes for CASRIGLAGGYEQYF.

This chain uses TRBV2 with TRBJ1-5; TRBD1 matches 7 bases. This CDR3 is 15 amino acids long. The junction had 5 bases not matched to a gene; V was cut back by 6 bases and J by 0 bases. CDR1 and CDR2 (germline): SNHLY, FYNNEI. Written as DNA, the CDR3 is TGTGCCAGCAGGCAACAGGGGATTAGCAATCAGCCCCAGCATTTT. Protein: CASRQQGISNQPQHF.

The chain employs TRBV5-1 and TRBJ2-3; the match to TRBD2 covers 8 bases. CDR3 length: 16 residues. Per germline, CDR1 SGHRS and CDR2 YFSETQ. V lost 0 bases to trimming and J lost 0 bases; unmatched junction nucleotides: 3. CDR3 sequence: CASSLGLATSTDTQYF. In DNA, the CDR3 is TGCGCCAGCAGCTTGGGACTAGCGACTAGCACAGATACGCAGTATTTT.

V is TRBV28 and J is TRBJ1-5, with a possible D match to TRBD1 (5 bases). V lost 6 bases, J lost 4 bases, and 16 bases lay in between. The germline V gene encodes CDR1 MDHEN and CDR2 SYDVKM. The CDR3 is 15 amino acids. CDR3 coding DNA: TGTGCCAGCAGCCCGGGGGGGGAGACAAATCAGCCCCAGCATTTT. It translates to CASSPGGETNQPQHF.

The chain recombines TRBV6-6 with TRBJ1-1; D possibly corresponds to TRBD1 (6 bases). Trimming cost V 4 bases and J 10 bases, with 16 bases left between them. Germline V gives CDR1 MNHNY, CDR2 SVGAGI (reference sequence). CDR3 length: 13 residues. CDR3 DNA: TGTGCCAGCAGTTCCGGGGCGGGGGCGGGAGCTTTCTTT. Translation gives CASSSGAGAGAFF.

The J gene is TRBJ1-3, the V gene TRBV6-5; 7 bases match TRBD1. Germline CDR1 MNHEY, CDR2 SVGAGI. J was trimmed by 7 bases and V by 7 bases; bases with no gene match: 7. The length of the CDR3 is 13 residues. CDR3 sequence (DNA): TGTGCCAGCATAGCGGGACAGATGAACACCATATATTTT. This sequence encodes CASIAGQMNTIYF.

The J gene is TRBJ2-3, the V gene TRBV4-2; 10 nucleotides match TRBD1. Losses at the gene ends were 4 bases for V and 4 bases for J; bases not matched to a gene: 2. CDR3 length equals 14 residues. Germline V CDR1 and CDR2: LGHNA, YNFKEQ. The DNA for the CDR3 is TGTGCCAGCAGCCTTGGGACAGGGGCAGATACGCAGTATTTT. Amino acids: CASSLGTGADTQYF.

As for this clone: One end of the junction varies from germline; a read error may be responsible. The chain employs TRBV2 and TRBJ1-4; D ambiguous. Germline lookup yields CDR1 SNHLY and CDR2 FYNNEI. This CDR3 region has 14 residues. The CDR3 loop reads CASTRGSNNEKLLF. The DNA of the CDR3 is TGTGCCAGCACCCGCGGCAGCAATAATGAAAAACTGCTTTTT.

The chain couples TRBV11-3 to TRBJ2-5, with 7 bases lining up with TRBD2. The CDR3 is made up of 15 amino acids. Losses at the gene ends were 1 base for V and 2 bases for J; bases not matched to a gene: 4. Germline CDR1 and CDR2: SGHNT and YENEEA. The CDR3: CASSLGLAEQETQYF. The CDR3 DNA sequence: TGTGCCAGCAGCTTAGGCCTAGCGGAACAAGAGACCCAGTACTTC.

The gene calls are TRBV5-1 and TRBJ2-7; D remains unclear. Germline CDR1 reads SGHRS; CDR2 reads YFSETQ. This CDR3 contains 14 residues. V lost 0 bases, J lost 2 bases, and 9 bases lay in between. The CDR3 nucleotides are TGCGCCAGCAGCTTGGAAATATTCCCCTACGAGCAGTACTTC. Translation: CASSLEIFPYEQYF.

The chain is built from TRBV6-5 and TRBJ2-7; 9 nucleotides line up with TRBD1. The ends lost 5 bases at V and 2 bases at J; junction bases unmatched: 7. This CDR3 is built from 15 residues. In germline, CDR1 is MNHEY, CDR2 SVGAGI. The CDR3 DNA is TGTGCCAGCAGTAACAAGAGGACAGGGGCCTACGAGCAGTACTTC. Translated, it gives CASSNKRTGAYEQYF.

The chain combines TRBV5-6 with TRBJ2-3; the match to TRBD2 covers 9 bases. In germline, CDR1 is SGHDT, CDR2 YYEEEE. V shed 4 bases, J shed 7 bases, and the junction held 22 bases outside the gene matches. The CDR3 is made up of 19 amino acids. The CDR3 protein is CASSPGHPIDLAGTYTQYF. CDR3 nucleotide sequence: TGTGCCAGCAGCCCGGGACACCCGATAGACCTAGCGGGGACCTATACGCAGTATTTT.

The J gene is TRBJ1-1, the V gene TRBV18; TRBD1 aligns across 9 bases. The V segment lost 3 bases and the J segment 1 base; nucleotides outside the gene matches: 6. CDR1 and CDR2 from the germline V gene are KGHSH and LQKENI. CDR3 length: 16 amino acids. CDR3 coding DNA: TGTGCCAGCTCACCGGTTCTACAGGGGGCGAACACTGAAGCTTTCTTT. Translating gives CASSPVLQGANTEAFF.

This chain connects TRBV29-1 to TRBJ2-7; D perhaps matches TRBD2 (6 bases). Germline loops: CDR1 SQVTM, CDR2 ANQGSEA. The CDR3 runs to 13 residues. Trimming took off 4 bases at V and 2 bases at J, with 12 bases between the two ends. Here the CDR3 DNA reads TGCAGCGTTGGCTCGGGGGAGGCCTACGAGCAGTACTTC. Translating it yields CSVGSGEAYEQYF.

The genes are TRBV6-1 and TRBJ1-1; unclear D gene. Per the germline V gene, CDR1 is MNHNS and CDR2 is SASEGT. The ends were cut back, 6 bases at V and 1 base at J, with 9 bases in the middle. The CDR3 length is 13 residues. Here the CDR3 DNA reads TGTGCCAGCAGCTTTGACAAGAACACTGAAGCTTTCTTT. This translates into CASSFDKNTEAFF.

The rearrangement links TRBV18 to TRBJ1-5; D might be TRBD1 (6 bases). CDR1 and CDR2 (germline): KGHSH, LQKENI. Between the trimmed V and J ends, which lost 4 bases and 7 bases, there was a span of 11 bases. The CDR3 spans 13 residues. CDR3 bases: TGTGCCAGCTCACAAAGGGGGGGACAGCCCCAGCATTTT. This sequence encodes CASSQRGGQPQHF. Combining the CDR3 with reference TRBV18 and TRBJ1-5 gives the whole variable domain NAGVMQNPRHLVRRRGQEARLRCSPMKGHSHVYWYRQLPEEGLKFMVYLQKENIIDESGMPKERFSAEFPKEGPSILRIQQVVRGDSAAYFCASSQRGGQPQHFGDGTRLSIL.

This chain uses TRBV7-9 with TRBJ1-1; TRBD1 matches 7 bases. From germline, CDR1 is SEHNR and CDR2 FQNEAQ (reference sequence). J lost 0 bases, V lost 0 bases, and 13 bases had no gene match. The CDR3 covers 19 residues. The CDR3 reads CASSLAPYRDSRMNTEAFF. The DNA for the CDR3 is TGTGCCAGCAGCTTAGCCCCATACCGGGACAGCAGAATGAACACTGAAGCTTTCTTT.

This clone appeared once. The gene calls are TRBV28 and TRBJ2-7, with 9 bases identical to TRBD1. Germline CDR1 reads MDHEN; CDR2 reads SYDVKM. The length of the CDR3 is 15 residues. V dropped 6 bases and J dropped 4; count of bases not matched to a gene: 10. The CDR3 region has the DNA TGTGCCAGCAGCACCTCAACAGGGGGCGGTTACGAGCAGTACTTC. This encodes CASSTSTGGGYEQYF.

The rearrangement uses TRBV7-2 and TRBJ2-5; TRBD1 matches at 9 bases. The ends lost 5 bases at V and 5 bases at J; junction bases unmatched: 12. Germline V gene data show CDR1 as SGHTA and CDR2 as FQGNSA. CDR3 length: 16 amino acids. The CDR3 region has the DNA TGTGCCAGCAGCGGACGTACAGGGGGCGTAGCGGAGACCCAGTACTTC. Translated, it gives CASSGRTGGVAETQYF.

This chain uses TRBV5-8 with TRBJ1-3; D may be TRBD1 (6 bases). This CDR3 is 15 amino acids long. Germline V gene sequence: CDR1 SGHTS, CDR2 YDEGEE. Trimming stripped 0 bases from V and 8 bases from J, with 15 bases between. CDR3 bases: TGTGCCAGCAGCTTGGTCGCAGGGGCTACAGACACCATATATTTT. This sequence encodes CASSLVAGATDTIYF.

The rearrangement links TRBV7-2 to TRBJ1-2; D is uncertain. The V end was cut by 3 bases, the J end by 4 bases, with 15 bases between. Per germline, CDR1 SGHTA and CDR2 FQGNSA. The length of the CDR3 is 15 residues. This chain's CDR3 is CASSLHQTPSYGYTF. For the CDR3, the DNA is TGTGCCAGCAGCTTGCACCAGACACCAAGCTATGGCTACACCTTC.

The chain links TRBV7-2 to TRBJ2-1, with D possibly TRBD2 on 5 matching bases. From germline, CDR1 is SGHTA and CDR2 FQGNSA. The V and J ends lost 5 bases and 5 bases respectively, with 10 bases between them. This CDR3 has 13 residues. The CDR3 here is CASSEDLDNEQFF. CDR3 coding DNA: TGTGCCAGCAGCGAGGACTTAGACAATGAGCAGTTCTTC.

The chain combines TRBV6-5 with TRBJ2-5, with 7 bases that match TRBD1. Matching the DNA end better, TRBJ2-7 makes the J call doubtful. This CDR3 has 15 residues. CDR1 and CDR2 from the germline V gene are MNHEY and SVGAGI. CDR3 residues: CASSYSRQGTLEQYF. The CDR3, as DNA: TGTGCCAGCAGTTACTCCCGACAGGGTACCCTCGAGCAGTACTTC.

This chain's CDR3 is CASSQPARDRRNYGYTF. The CDR3 bases are TGCGCCAGCAGCCAACCAGCTCGAGACAGGAGGAACTATGGCTACACCTTC. V gene TRBV4-1 combines with J gene TRBJ1-2; perhaps TRBD1 as D (6 bases). The V gene lost 2 bases and the J gene lost 2 bases, with 18 bases spanning the gap. The CDR3 totals 17 residues. The germline V gene has CDR1 MGHRA and CDR2 YSYEKL.